The rows below give T cell receptor beta chains drawn from one sample of a study of cytomegalovirus exposure and HLA in healthy donors. Sequencing used immunoSEQ multiplex PCR; TCRdb keeps in-frame clones, though not all of them. Of 210,000 or so clones listed, over 80% are singletons. Sequenced: PBMCs. The receptors stem from a woman aged 45-59 years in good health and CMV-seropositive. Both conserved end residues are part of each CDR3. The order of the fields is D gene, V gene, clone size, J gene, CDR3 protein, CDR3 DNA. A D gene is named only where the DNA matches it firmly. Part of the rows lack a size; the others show once, few, many or a class for expanded clones.

TRBD1	TRBV5-6	NA	TRBJ1-2	CASSLDRGLRNYGYTF	TGTGCCAGCAGCTTAGACAGGGGCCTCAGGAACTATGGCTACACCTTC
NA	TRBV6-5	NA	TRBJ2-3	CASSLVPRDTQYF	TGTGCCAGCAGTCTCGTCCCGAGGGATACGCAGTATTTT
TRBD2	TRBV5-1	NA	TRBJ2-7	CASSLVVRGASYEQYF	TGCGCCAGCAGCTTGGTAGTGCGGGGGGCCTCCTACGAGCAGTACTTC
NA	TRBV19	NA	TRBJ1-4	CATGGRPTNEKLFF	TGTGCCACCGGGGGACGGCCAACTAATGAAAAACTGTTTTTT
TRBD1	TRBV30	NA	TRBJ1-1	CAWHWGQGFSEAFF	TGTGCCTGGCACTGGGGACAGGGTTTCTCTGAAGCTTTCTTT
TRBD1	TRBV6-1	once	TRBJ2-2	CASNPGGGGELFF	TGTGCCAGCAATCCAGGGGGCGGCGGGGAGCTGTTTTTT
NA	TRBV29-1	few	TRBJ1-5	CSVGGFNQPQHF	TGCAGCGTTGGCGGTTTCAATCAGCCCCAGCATTTT
NA	TRBV13	few	TRBJ1-3	CASSTTVSGNTIYF	TGTGCCAGCAGCACTACGGTCTCTGGAAACACCATATATTTT
TRBD2	TRBV7-8	NA	TRBJ2-1	CASSLVGGENEQFF	TGTGCCAGCAGCTTAGTCGGGGGGGAGAATGAGCAGTTCTTC
NA	TRBV27	NA	TRBJ1-2	CASSLRLHHYGYTF	TGTGCCAGCAGTCTACGTCTGCACCACTATGGCTACACCTTC
NA	TRBV5-1	NA	TRBJ2-3	CASSPEGADTQYF	TGCGCCAGCAGCCCGGAAGGGGCAGATACGCAGTATTTT
TRBD2	TRBV6-6	NA	TRBJ2-3	CASSSGTRMSDTQYF	TGTGCCAGCAGCTCCGGGACTAGAATGTCAGATACGCAGTATTTT
TRBD2	TRBV7-8	NA	TRBJ2-7	CASSRGGSYEQYF	TGTGCCAGCAGCCGCGGGGGCTCCTACGAGCAGTACTTC
TRBD2	TRBV5-1	NA	TRBJ2-3	CASSFTSGATDTQYF	TGCGCCAGCAGCTTTACTAGCGGGGCCACAGATACGCAGTATTTT
NA	TRBV2	NA	TRBJ1-2	CASNPQAGGYTF	TGTGCCAGCAACCCCCAGGCTGGTGGCTACACCTTC
NA	TRBV9	NA	TRBJ2-3	CASSVTPGVGTDTQYF	TGTGCCAGCAGCGTGACCCCGGGGGTTGGCACAGATACGCAGTATTTT